In this sample, the clone carrying this T cell receptor beta chain turned up a few times. Its specificity is unknown. The V gene end was trimmed by 2 bases and the J gene end by 5 bases; junction bases not matched to a gene: 5. The CDR3 is 14 amino acids. The germline V gene has CDR1 SQVTM and CDR2 ANQGSEA. The sample comes from a study of CD8+ T cells in alopecia areata. Study information: Treated patients swallowed 5 to 10 mg of oral tofacitinib twice daily.

Extraction of RNA preceded its reverse transcription into cDNA, which served as the sequencing template. Only in-frame clones appear in the TCRdb table, and some are missing; sequencing was by immunoSEQ multiplex PCR. This table holds more than 85,000 clones, 35% to 45% found once. Peripheral blood samples and lesional scalp punch biopsies were obtained from alopecia areata patients. The study, taken as a whole, reports: Compared with mice, patients displayed less clear TCR sharing, possibly for HLA-related reasons.

The source of this sequence is a human donor with alopecia areata. The genes are TRBV29-1 and TRBJ2-7; TRBD2 aligns across 11 bases. Input material: CD4+ T cells sorted from blood. CDR3 residues: CSVELAGGIDEQYF. The CDR3 DNA is TGCAGCGTTGAATTAGCGGGAGGGATCGACGAGCAGTACTTC.